This TCR beta chain was profiled in a study of cytomegalovirus exposure and HLA in healthy donors. 13 Jbeta primers and 60 Vbeta primers were used for the PCR. Profiling relied on immunoSEQ multiplex PCR, and the TCRdb table lists in-frame clones only, not all of them. The table shows under 200,000 clones, with roughly 13% occurring only once. Germline CDR1 SGHTA, CDR2 FQGNSA. V lost 1 base to trimming and J lost 3 bases; unmatched junction nucleotides: 4. CDR3 size: 15 residues. Only a few counts were recorded for this clone. As yet, its antigen is unknown. Study results and limitations: The HLA-A and HLA-B alleles of most subjects were reportedly predicted accurately from TCR beta sequences. Likely technical artifact: a cluster of highly shared sequence variants. Later analysis identified over 15,000 TCR beta sequences associated with HLA alleles, using a false discovery rate threshold of 0.05.

The chain employs TRBV7-2 and TRBJ2-7, with 9 positions matching TRBD2. The sequencing input was PBMCs. This TCR was sampled from a man aged 50 to 59 in good health and CMV-seropositive. The CDR3: CASSLDAGGHYEQYV. The DNA of the CDR3 is TGTGCCAGCAGCTTAGACGCGGGGGGGCACTACGAGCAGTACGTC.